This T cell receptor (beta chain) was profiled in a study of T-cell memory formation after mild COVID-19. Study outcomes and limitations: Contracting CD4+ clones sat mainly in CM and EM; CD8+ in EMRA. The finding that pre-infection memory included some responding clones suggested that cross-reactive memory joined.

Comments on this clonotype: Its antigen is still unknown.

The CDR3 is made up of 16 amino acids. Germline CDR1 is MRHNA and CDR2 is SNTAGT. V lost 0 bases, J lost 4 bases, and 13 bases lay in between. MiXCR was run by TCRdb on the 5' RACE reads, yielding one entry per CDR3 protein. The data contain 470,000 or so distinct CDR3 sequences, approximately 18% of them singletons. The sample was PBMCs or a T cell subset sorted from them (not recorded which). The V and J genes are TRBV6-4 and TRBJ2-1, with a tentative D call TRBD2 (5 bases). The sequence came from an adult woman who had mild COVID-19 (a few samples of this study predate the infection). Cell type and time point are not known. CDR3 DNA sequence: TGTGCCAGCAGTGACTCAGGGAGCGGAGAGTACAATGAGCAGTTCTTC. This gives the protein CASSDSGSGEYNEQFF.